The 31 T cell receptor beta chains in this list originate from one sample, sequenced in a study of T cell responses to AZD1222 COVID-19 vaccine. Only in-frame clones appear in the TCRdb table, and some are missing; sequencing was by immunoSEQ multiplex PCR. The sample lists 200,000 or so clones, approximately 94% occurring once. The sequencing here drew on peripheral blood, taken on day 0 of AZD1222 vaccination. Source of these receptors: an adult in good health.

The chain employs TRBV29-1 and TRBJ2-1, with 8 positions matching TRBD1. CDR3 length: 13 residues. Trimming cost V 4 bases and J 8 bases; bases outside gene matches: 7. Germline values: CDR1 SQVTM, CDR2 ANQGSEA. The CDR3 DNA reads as TGCAGCGTTGCGGATCTCAGGGGGCATGAGCAGTTCTTC. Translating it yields CSVADLRGHEQFF.

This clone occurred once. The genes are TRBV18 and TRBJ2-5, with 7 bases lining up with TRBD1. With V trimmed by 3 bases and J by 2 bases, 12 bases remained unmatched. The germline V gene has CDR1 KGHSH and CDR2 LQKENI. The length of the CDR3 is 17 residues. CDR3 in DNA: TGTGCCAGCTCACCCCTATCTAAAACGACAGGGCAAGAGACCCAGTACTTC. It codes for CASSPLSKTTGQETQYF.

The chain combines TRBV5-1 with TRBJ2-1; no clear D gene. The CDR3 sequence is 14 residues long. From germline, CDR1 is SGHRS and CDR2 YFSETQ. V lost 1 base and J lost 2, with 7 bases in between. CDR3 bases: TGCGCCAGCAGCTTGACGGGCCCCTACAATGAGCAGTTCTTC. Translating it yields CASSLTGPYNEQFF.

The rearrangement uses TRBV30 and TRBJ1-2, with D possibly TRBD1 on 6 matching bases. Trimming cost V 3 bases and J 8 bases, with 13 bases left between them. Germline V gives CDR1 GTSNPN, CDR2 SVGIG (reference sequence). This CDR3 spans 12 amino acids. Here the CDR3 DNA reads TGTGCCTGGAGCTCCAGGGACACGGGCTACACCTTC. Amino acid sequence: CAWSSRDTGYTF.

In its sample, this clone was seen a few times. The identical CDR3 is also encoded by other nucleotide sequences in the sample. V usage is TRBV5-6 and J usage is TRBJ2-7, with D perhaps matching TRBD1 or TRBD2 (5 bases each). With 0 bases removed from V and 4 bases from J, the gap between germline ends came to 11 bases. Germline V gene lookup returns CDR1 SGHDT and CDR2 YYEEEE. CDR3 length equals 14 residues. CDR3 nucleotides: TGTGCCAGCAGCTTGGGTGGGGGTTCGTACGAGCAGTACTTC. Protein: CASSLGGGSYEQYF. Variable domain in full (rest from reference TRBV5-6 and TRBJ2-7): DAGVTQSPTHLIKTRGQQVTLRCSPKSGHDTVSWYQQALGQGPQFIFQYYEEEERQRGNFPDRFSGHQFPNYSSELNVNALLLGDSALYLCASSLGGGSYEQYFGPGTRLTVT.

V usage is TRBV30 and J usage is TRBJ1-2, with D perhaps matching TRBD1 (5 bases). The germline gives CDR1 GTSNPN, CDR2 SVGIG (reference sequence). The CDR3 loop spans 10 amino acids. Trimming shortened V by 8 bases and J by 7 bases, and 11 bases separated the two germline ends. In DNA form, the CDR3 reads TGTGCCCACAAGGGACCTGGCTACACCTTC. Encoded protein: CAHKGPGYTF. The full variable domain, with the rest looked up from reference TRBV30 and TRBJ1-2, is SQTIHQWPATLVQPVGSPLSLECTVEGTSNPNLYWYRQAAGRGLQLLFYSVGIGQISSEVPQNLSASRPQDRQFILSSKKLLLSDSGFYLCAHKGPGYTFGSGTRLTVV.

CDR3 sequence: CASSTSTGWSTDTQYF. The CDR3 DNA follows: TGTGCCAGCAGTACCTCGACAGGGTGGAGCACAGATACGCAGTATTTT. The chain couples TRBV28 to TRBJ2-3, with 7 bases matching TRBD1. CDR3 length: 16 residues. CDR1 and CDR2 (germline): MDHEN, SYDVKM. Trimming took 5 bases from V and 0 from J; bases not matched to a gene: 8.

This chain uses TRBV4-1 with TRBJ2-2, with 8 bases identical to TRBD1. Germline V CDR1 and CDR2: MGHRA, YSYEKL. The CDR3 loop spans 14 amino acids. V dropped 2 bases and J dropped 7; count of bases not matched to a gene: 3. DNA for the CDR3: TGCGCCAGCAGCCAAACAGGGGGTGGCGGGGAGCTGTTTTTT. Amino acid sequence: CASSQTGGGGELFF.

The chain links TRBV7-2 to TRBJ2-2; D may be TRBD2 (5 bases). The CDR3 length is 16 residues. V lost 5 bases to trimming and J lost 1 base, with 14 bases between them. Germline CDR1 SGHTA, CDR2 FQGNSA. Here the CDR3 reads CASSPRRFKNTGELFF. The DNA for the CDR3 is TGTGCCAGCAGCCCCAGGAGGTTCAAGAACACCGGGGAGCTGTTTTTT.

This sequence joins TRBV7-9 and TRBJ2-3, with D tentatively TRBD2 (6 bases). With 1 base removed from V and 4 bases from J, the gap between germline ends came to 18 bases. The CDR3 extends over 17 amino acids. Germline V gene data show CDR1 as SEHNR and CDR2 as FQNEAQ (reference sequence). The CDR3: CASSLVGGPEKADTQYF. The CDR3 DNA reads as TGTGCCAGCAGCTTAGTGGGGGGACCAGAAAAAGCAGATACGCAGTATTTT.

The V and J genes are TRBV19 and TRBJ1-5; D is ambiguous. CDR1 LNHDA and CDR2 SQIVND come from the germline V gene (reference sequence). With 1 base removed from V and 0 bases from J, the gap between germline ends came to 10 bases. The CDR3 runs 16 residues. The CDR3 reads CASSIGPGYSNQPQHF. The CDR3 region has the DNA TGTGCCAGTAGTATAGGTCCCGGTTATAGCAATCAGCCCCAGCATTTT.

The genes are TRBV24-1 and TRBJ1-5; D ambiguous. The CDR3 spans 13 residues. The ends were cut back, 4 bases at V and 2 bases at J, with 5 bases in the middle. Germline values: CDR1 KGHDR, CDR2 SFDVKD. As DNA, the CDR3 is TGTGCCACCAGTGAGCAGGGCAATCAGCCCCAGCATTTT. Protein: CATSEQGNQPQHF.

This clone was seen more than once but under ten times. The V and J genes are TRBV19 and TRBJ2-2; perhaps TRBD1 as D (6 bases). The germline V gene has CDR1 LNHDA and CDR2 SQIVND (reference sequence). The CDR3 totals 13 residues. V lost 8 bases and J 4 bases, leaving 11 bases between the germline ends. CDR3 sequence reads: CASGGHTTGELFF. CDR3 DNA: TGTGCCAGTGGGGGACATACCACCGGGGAGCTGTTTTTT. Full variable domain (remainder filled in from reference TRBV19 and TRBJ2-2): DGGITQSPKYLFRKEGQNVTLSCEQNLNHDAMYWYRQDPGQGLRLIYYSQIVNDFQKGDIAEGYSVSREKKESFPLTVTSAQKNPTAFYLCASGGHTTGELFFGEGSRLTVL.

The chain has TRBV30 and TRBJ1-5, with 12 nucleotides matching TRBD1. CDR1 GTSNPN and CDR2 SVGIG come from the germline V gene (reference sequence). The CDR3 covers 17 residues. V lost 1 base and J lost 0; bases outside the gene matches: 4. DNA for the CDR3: TGTGCCTGGAGTGCCGGGACAGGGGGCCCTAGCAATCAGCCCCAGCATTTT. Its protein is CAWSAGTGGPSNQPQHF.

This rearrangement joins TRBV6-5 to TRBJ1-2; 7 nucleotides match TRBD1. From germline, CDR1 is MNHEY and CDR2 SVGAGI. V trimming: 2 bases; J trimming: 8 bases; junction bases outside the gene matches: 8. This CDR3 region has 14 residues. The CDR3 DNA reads TGTGCCAGCAGTTACATCGACAGGGCGGGAGGCTACACCTTC. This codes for CASSYIDRAGGYTF.

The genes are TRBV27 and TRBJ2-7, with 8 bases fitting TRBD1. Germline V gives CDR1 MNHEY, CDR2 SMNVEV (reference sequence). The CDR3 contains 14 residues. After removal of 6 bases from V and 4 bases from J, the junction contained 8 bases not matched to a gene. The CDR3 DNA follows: TGTGCCAGCAGCGTCAGGGGGCTGCTGTACGAGCAGTACTTC. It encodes CASSVRGLLYEQYF.

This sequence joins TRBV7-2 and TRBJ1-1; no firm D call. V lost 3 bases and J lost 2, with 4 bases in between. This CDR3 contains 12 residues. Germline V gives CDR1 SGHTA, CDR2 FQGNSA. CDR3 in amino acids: CASSFINTEAFF. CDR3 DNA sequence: TGTGCCAGCAGCTTCATCAACACTGAAGCTTTCTTT.

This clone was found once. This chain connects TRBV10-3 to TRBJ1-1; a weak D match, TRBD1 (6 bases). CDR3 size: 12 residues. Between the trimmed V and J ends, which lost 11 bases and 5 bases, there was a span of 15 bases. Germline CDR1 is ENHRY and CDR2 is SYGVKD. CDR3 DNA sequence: TGTGCCGTACAGGGATCGGGGACTGAAGCTTTCTTT. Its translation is CAVQGSGTEAFF.

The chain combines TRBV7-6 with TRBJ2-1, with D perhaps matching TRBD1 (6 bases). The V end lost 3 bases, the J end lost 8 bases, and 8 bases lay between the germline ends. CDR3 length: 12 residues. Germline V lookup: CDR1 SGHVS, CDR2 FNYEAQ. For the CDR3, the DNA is TGTGCCAGCAGCTTCAGGGGCCATGAGCAGTTCTTC. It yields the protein CASSFRGHEQFF.

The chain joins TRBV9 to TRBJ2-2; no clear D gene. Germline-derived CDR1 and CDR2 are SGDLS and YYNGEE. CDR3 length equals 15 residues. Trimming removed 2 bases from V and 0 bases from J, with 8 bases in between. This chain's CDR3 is CASSVGRPNTGELFF. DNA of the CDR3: TGTGCCAGCAGCGTTGGACGGCCGAACACCGGGGAGCTGTTTTTT.

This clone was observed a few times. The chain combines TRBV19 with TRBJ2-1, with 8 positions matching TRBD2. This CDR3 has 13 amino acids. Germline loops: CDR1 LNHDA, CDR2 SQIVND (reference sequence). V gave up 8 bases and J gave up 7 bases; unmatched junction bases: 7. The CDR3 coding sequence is TGTGCCAGTTTAACGGTAGCGGGGAATGAGCAGTTCTTC. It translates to CASLTVAGNEQFF.

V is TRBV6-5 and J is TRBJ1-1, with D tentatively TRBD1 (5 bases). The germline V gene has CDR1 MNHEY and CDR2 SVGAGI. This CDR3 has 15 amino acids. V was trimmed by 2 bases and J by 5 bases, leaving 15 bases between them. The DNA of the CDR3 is TGTGCCAGCAGTTACCGGGGGACCCCTGGGACTGAAGCTTTCTTT. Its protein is CASSYRGTPGTEAFF.

CDR3 in amino acids: CASGKDRNYGYTF. DNA for the CDR3: TGTGCTAGTGGTAAGGACAGGAACTATGGCTACACCTTC. The chain recombines TRBV12-5 with TRBJ1-2, with 7 bases matching TRBD1. The length of the CDR3 is 13 residues. The germline CDR1 and CDR2 sequences are LGHNT and FRNRAP. V gave up 5 bases and J gave up 2 bases; unmatched junction bases: 2.

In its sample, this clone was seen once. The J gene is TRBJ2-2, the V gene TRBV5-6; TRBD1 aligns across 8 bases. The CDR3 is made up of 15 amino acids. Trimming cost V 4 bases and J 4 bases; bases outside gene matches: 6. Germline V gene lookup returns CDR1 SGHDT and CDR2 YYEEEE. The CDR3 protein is CASSRGQVRTGELFF. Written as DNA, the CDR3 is TGTGCCAGCAGCAGGGGACAGGTGCGCACCGGGGAGCTGTTTTTT.

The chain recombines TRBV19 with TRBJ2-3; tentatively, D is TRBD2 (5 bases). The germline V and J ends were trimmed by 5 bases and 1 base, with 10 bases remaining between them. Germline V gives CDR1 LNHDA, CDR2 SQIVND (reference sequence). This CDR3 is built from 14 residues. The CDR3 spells CASSLNGGTDTQYF. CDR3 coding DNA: TGTGCCAGTAGTTTGAACGGGGGCACAGATACGCAGTATTTT.

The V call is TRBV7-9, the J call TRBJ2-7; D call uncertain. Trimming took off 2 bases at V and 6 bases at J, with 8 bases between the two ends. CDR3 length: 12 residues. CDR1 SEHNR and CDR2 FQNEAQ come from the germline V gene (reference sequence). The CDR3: CASSLSLAEQYF. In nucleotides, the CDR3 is TGTGCCAGCAGCTTAAGCCTGGCCGAGCAGTACTTC. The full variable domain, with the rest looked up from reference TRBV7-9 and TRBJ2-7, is DTGVSQNPRHKITKRGQNVTFRCDPISEHNRLYWYRQTLGQGPEFLTYFQNEAQLEKSRLLSDRFSAERPKGSFSTLEIQRTEQGDSAMYLCASSLSLAEQYFGPGTRLTVT.

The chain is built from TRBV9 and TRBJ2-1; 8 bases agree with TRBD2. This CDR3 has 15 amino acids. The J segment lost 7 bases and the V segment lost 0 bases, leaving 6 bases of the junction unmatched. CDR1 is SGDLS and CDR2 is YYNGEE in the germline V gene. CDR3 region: CASSVVGRAWNEQFF. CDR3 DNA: TGTGCCAGCAGCGTAGTCGGGAGGGCCTGGAATGAGCAGTTCTTC.

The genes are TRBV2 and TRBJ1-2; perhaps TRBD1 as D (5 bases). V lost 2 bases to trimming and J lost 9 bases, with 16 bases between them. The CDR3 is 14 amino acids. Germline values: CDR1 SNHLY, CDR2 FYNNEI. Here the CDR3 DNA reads TGTGCCAGCAGTGAACGTCAGTTCGGGGGTCGCTACACCTTC. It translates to CASSERQFGGRYTF. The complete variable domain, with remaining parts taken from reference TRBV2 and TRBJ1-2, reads EPEVTQTPSHQVTQMGQEVILRCVPISNHLYFYWYRQILGQKVEFLVSFYNNEISEKSEIFDDQFSVERPDGSNFTLKIRSTKLEDSAMYFCASSERQFGGRYTFGSGTRLTVV.

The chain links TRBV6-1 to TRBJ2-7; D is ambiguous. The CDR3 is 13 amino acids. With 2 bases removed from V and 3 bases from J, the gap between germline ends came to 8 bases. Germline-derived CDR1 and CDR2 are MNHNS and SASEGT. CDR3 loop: CASSEMVVYEQYF. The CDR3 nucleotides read TGTGCCAGCAGTGAAATGGTGGTCTACGAGCAGTACTTC.

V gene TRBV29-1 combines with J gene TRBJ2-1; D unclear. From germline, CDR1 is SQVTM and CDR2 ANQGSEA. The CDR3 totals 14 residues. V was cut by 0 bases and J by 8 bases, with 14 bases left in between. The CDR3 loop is CSVEDRFPGHEQFF. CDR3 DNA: TGCAGCGTTGAAGATCGATTTCCAGGCCATGAGCAGTTCTTC.

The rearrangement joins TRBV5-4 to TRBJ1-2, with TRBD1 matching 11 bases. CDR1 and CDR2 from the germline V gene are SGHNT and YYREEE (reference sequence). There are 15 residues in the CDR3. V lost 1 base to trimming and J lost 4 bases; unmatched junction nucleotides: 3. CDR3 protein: CASSLSGQGGYGYTF. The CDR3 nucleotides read TGTGCCAGCAGCTTGTCGGGACAGGGGGGCTATGGCTACACCTTC.